The 7 T cell receptor beta chains given below trace back to one sample, sequenced in a study of control samples from healthy donors and cancer patients. TCRdb's copy holds only in-frame clones and misses some; the assay was immunoSEQ multiplex PCR. Of around 80,000 clones listed, roughly nine tenths are singletons. Sequenced material: blood. The receptors stem from a man aged 50 to 59 in good health.

The chain's CDR3 is CASSPQITDTEAFF. CDR3 nucleotides: TGTGCCAGTAGTCCCCAAATTACGGACACTGAAGCTTTCTTT. The chain couples TRBV19 to TRBJ1-1; unclear D gene. CDR3 length: 14 residues. Deletions cut 5 bases from V and 3 bases from J, with 13 bases between. Germline values: CDR1 LNHDA, CDR2 SQIVND (reference sequence).

The V gene is TRBV30, the J gene TRBJ2-5; 8 nucleotides line up with TRBD1. CDR3 size: 12 residues. The junction had 3 bases not matched to a gene; V was cut back by 5 bases and J by 4 bases. Germline CDR1 GTSNPN, CDR2 SVGIG (reference sequence). CDR3 bases: TGTGCCTGGGCCGGGACAGGAGAGACCCAGTACTTC. Protein: CAWAGTGETQYF.

Comments on this clone: The germline gene is not matched at one end of the junction; a read error may be the cause. The chain recombines TRBV5-6 with TRBJ1-3; 9 nucleotides agree with TRBD1. Germline V CDR1 and CDR2: SGHDT, YYEEEE. The CDR3 loop spans 15 amino acids. In nucleotides, the CDR3 is TGTGCCAGCAGCTTGACAGGGGGCTCTAGAAACACCATATATTTT. Translating it yields CASSLTGGSRNTIYF.

This chain joins TRBV27 and TRBJ1-4; unclear D gene. CDR3 length: 15 residues. Germline assignment: CDR1 MNHEY and CDR2 SMNVEV (reference sequence). Trimming removed 0 bases at V and 8 bases at J, with 13 bases between. CDR3 in amino acids: CASSLSVAGREKLFF. CDR3 DNA sequence: TGTGCCAGCAGTTTATCGGTCGCAGGAAGAGAAAAACTGTTTTTT. The full variable domain, in which reference TRBV27 and TRBJ1-4 provide the parts outside the CDR3, is EAQVTQNPRYLITVTGKKLTVTCSQNMNHEYMSWYRQDPGLGLRQIYYSMNVEVTDKGDVPEGYKVSRKEKRNFPLILESPSPNQTSLYFCASSLSVAGREKLFFGSGTQLSVL.

This chain links TRBV18 with TRBJ1-4; unclear D gene. Germline assignment: CDR1 KGHSH and CDR2 LQKENI. The CDR3 runs to 13 residues. V gave up 2 bases and J gave up 8 bases, with 9 bases separating them. CDR3 loop: CASSPGQWEKLFF. The CDR3 DNA reads as TGTGCCAGCTCACCAGGTCAATGGGAAAAACTGTTTTTT. The full variable domain, with the rest looked up from reference TRBV18 and TRBJ1-4, is NAGVMQNPRHLVRRRGQEARLRCSPMKGHSHVYWYRQLPEEGLKFMVYLQKENIIDESGMPKERFSAEFPKEGPSILRIQQVVRGDSAAYFCASSPGQWEKLFFGSGTQLSVL.

CDR3 DNA sequence: TGTGCCAGCAGTTACTCCGGCAATGAGCAGTTCTTC. It is translated as CASSYSGNEQFF. The J gene is TRBJ2-1, the V gene TRBV6-6; D gene ambiguous. This CDR3 is 12 amino acids long. The V gene's germline CDR1 is MNHNY and CDR2 SVGAGI (reference sequence). The V end was cut by 0 bases, the J end by 6 bases, with 3 bases between.

This rearrangement joins TRBV6-5 to TRBJ2-1; TRBD1 matches at 7 bases. The trim removed 7 bases at V and 4 bases at J, leaving 7 bases unmatched. The CDR3 covers 14 residues. CDR1 MNHEY and CDR2 SVGAGI come from the germline V gene. The CDR3 DNA is TGTGCCAGCAAACAGGGACAGAATTACAATGAGCAGTTCTTC. This gives the protein CASKQGQNYNEQFF.